One T cell receptor beta chain is described in this entry. This sample is drawn from a study of shared clonotypes between healthy human individuals. Background on the study: Ranging from 18 to 49 in age, donors were a couple of women and a few men.

The CDR3 extends over 16 amino acids. Germline CDR1 is SGHTA and CDR2 is FQGTGA. The V and J ends lost 4 bases and 5 bases, in that order; junction bases with no gene match: 7. Evenly divided among several immunoSEQ plates was the genomic DNA of each subset. As originally analysed: From ImmunoSEQ came sequences covering only the junction and carrying no quality scores, so filtering differed. Sequencing was performed with immunoSEQ multiplex PCR; in TCRdb, only in-frame clones are kept and a portion is missing. V, J and clone size are taken as reported in that table, and D and trimming were inferred from the DNA itself. Of 530,000 or so clones detected, about 75% appear once; the ten largest clones hold about an eighth.

The specimen was PBMCs. V gene TRBV7-3 combines with J gene TRBJ2-5, with TRBD2 matching over 13 bases. This sequence was found in a woman aged 40 to 49 in good health. Some clones in this sample may be carry-over from other donors' samples. CDR3: CASSSGLAGAWETQYF. The CDR3 nucleotides read TGTGCCAGCAGCTCAGGACTAGCGGGAGCTTGGGAGACCCAGTACTTC.